The T cell receptor (beta chain) described here comes from a study of cytomegalovirus exposure and HLA in healthy donors. This PCR relied on a set of 60 Vbeta primers and 13 Jbeta primers. The repertoire was sequenced with immunoSEQ multiplex PCR; TCRdb's copy has only in-frame clones and lacks some. The repertoire consists of roughly 78,000 clones, with about 66% occurring once and the leading ten covering roughly 20%. Turning to this clone: The antigen is not known.

The ends were cut back, 6 bases at V and 1 base at J, with 15 bases in the middle. The CDR3 totals 16 residues. The germline V gene has CDR1 ENHRY and CDR2 SYGVKD. General observations from the study: Compared with the roughly 700-donor mean, an Asian-associated ancestry cluster reportedly had fewer N-insertions, according to a later analysis.

Source material: PBMCs. The source of this sequence is a man in his forties in good health and CMV-seropositive. The V and J genes are TRBV10-3 and TRBJ2-2; a weak D match, TRBD2 (6 bases). CDR3 bases: TGTGCCATCAGGAAGGAGGGATCCGTGAACACCGGGGAGCTGTTTTTT. Translating it yields CAIRKEGSVNTGELFF.